This is a list of T cell receptor beta chains from one sample in a study of beta chain features in type 1 diabetes. Assay: immunoSEQ multiplex PCR; the TCRdb copy retains only in-frame clones and omits some. This table has 120,000 to 150,000 clones, 48% appearing once. Sequencing input: Tregs from blood. Receptors originate from a man aged 18-30 years in good health. The conserved cysteine and the conserved F or W are not part of the CDR3 here. Clone size is not always given. Where it is, it says once, few, many or a class for expanded clones.

>few|TRBJ1-2|TRBV4-3|14
ASSQDQKTETYGYT
>few|TRBJ1-5|TRBV4-3|16
ASSQDVPDRNSNQPQH
>NA|TRBJ2-7|TRBV4-1|12
ASSRDGGGYEQY
>NA|TRBJ2-1|TRBV7-7|10
ASSLRYNEQF
>few|TRBJ1-2|TRBV19|13
ASTWEPTGDYGYT
>NA|TRBJ2-1|TRBV7-2|13
ASSLSQGAYNEQF
>NA|TRBJ1-1|TRBV30|12
AWSGDRSLAEAF
>NA|TRBJ2-4|TRBV28|15
ASSLGQVNLRGNIQY
>NA|TRBJ2-5|TRBV27|14
ASSLRGRQPRGTQY
>few|TRBJ1-2|TRBV6-5|12
ASRVQGTNYGYT
>NA|TRBJ1-5|TRBV6-6|14
ASSYSTRQGNQPQH
>NA|TRBJ1-5|TRBV30|11
AWSYRENQPQH
>NA|TRBJ2-1|TRBV5-1|13
ASSLMPGSLNEQF
>NA|TRBJ2-7|TRBV6-5|14
ASSYSRLSMVYEQY
>few|TRBJ2-5|TRBV7-2|12
ANTEGAGVVTQY
>NA|TRBJ2-5|TRBV19|14
ASSIRSRGRGETQY
>NA|TRBJ1-1|TRBV18|12
ASSRREGIAEAF
>few|TRBJ1-1|TRBV27|13
ASSLQGARFTEAF
>NA|TRBJ2-1|TRBV7-2|15
ASSLWASGGTYNEQF
>once|TRBJ1-6|TRBV9|11
ASSPARNSPLH
>NA|TRBJ2-3|TRBV27|11
ASSPQGTDTQY
>NA|TRBJ2-1|TRBV6-6|12
ASSYSDRVDEQF
>NA|TRBJ2-1|TRBV7-8|13
ASSLAGQAYNEQF
>NA|TRBJ1-1|TRBV5-4|12
ASRPDSFNTEAF
>NA|TRBJ2-6|TRBV29-1|16
SVLPQGARSSGANVLT
>NA|TRBJ1-1|TRBV5-1|11
ASSGGGNTEAF
>NA|TRBJ2-5|TRBV9|12
ASSVAQGQETQY
>NA|TRBJ1-6|TRBV7-8|11
ASSDTGGSPLH
>NA|TRBJ2-5|TRBV19|12
ASSTLQGEETQY
>NA|TRBJ2-7|TRBV6-5|9
ASSLAGEQY
>NA|TRBJ2-7|TRBV21-1|16
ASSAPGLAGGPGDEQY
>NA|TRBJ2-5|TRBV27|11
ASSLRRQETQY
>NA|TRBJ2-7|TRBV16|15
ASSQNWGPNIGNEQY
>NA|TRBJ2-5|TRBV7-9|12
ASSLLAGKETQY
>NA|TRBJ1-1|TRBV10-3|11
AIRGDSGTEAF
>NA|TRBJ2-1|TRBV4-3|15
ASSQGAGGRAYNEQF
>NA|TRBJ2-2|TRBV25-1|13
ASRAQGQNTGELF
>NA|TRBJ2-4|TRBV7-2|11
ASSLVIRDIQY
>NA|TRBJ2-7|TRBV7-2|14
ASSRPGLAGGNEQY
>NA|TRBJ2-5|TRBV25-1|12
ASSAMTGQETQY
>NA|TRBJ2-5|TRBV7-9|9
ASSRQETQY
>NA|TRBJ1-2|TRBV28|12
ASSSTGGNYGYT
>NA|TRBJ2-3|TRBV7-2|13
ASSLAGQGRDTQY
>few|TRBJ1-1|TRBV7-9|12
ASSLVRENTEAF
>few|TRBJ1-5|TRBV6-6|13
ASSSSGSPRMPQH
>NA|TRBJ2-5|TRBV5-6|15
ASSSGLAGGPWETQY
>few|TRBJ2-1|TRBV7-2|13
ASSLELGVWNEQF
>NA|TRBJ1-1|TRBV7-8|12
ASSARIMNTEAF
>NA|TRBJ2-1|TRBV30|10
AFSGNYNEQF
>NA|TRBJ2-7|TRBV7-2|12
ASTVSPGTYEQY